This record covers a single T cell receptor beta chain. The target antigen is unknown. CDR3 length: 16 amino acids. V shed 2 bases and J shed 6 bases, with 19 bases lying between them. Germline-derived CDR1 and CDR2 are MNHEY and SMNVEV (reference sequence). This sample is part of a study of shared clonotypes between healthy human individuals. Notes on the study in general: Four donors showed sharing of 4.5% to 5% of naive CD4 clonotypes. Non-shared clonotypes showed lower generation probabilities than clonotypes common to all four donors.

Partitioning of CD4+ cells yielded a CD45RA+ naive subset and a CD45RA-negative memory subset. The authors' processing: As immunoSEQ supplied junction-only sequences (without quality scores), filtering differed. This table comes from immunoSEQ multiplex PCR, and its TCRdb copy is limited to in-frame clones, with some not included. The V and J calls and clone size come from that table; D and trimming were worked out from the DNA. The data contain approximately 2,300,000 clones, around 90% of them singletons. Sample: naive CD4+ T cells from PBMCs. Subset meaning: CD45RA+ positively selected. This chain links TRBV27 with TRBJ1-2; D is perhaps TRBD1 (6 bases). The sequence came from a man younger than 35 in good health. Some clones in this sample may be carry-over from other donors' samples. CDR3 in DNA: TGTGCCAGCAGTTTAAGCCTGGGGGCGGCGGGGAATGGCTACACCTTC. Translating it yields CASSLSLGAAGNGYTF.